The 31 T cell receptor beta chains below all came from one sample that was sequenced in a study of blood T cell repertoires in COVID-19. The protocol was immunoSEQ multiplex PCR, while the TCRdb copy is restricted to in-frame clones and leaves out a portion. The sample holds over 85,000 clones, roughly 90% seen once. The sequencing input was peripheral blood. Every receptor here comes from a human donor with COVID-19, enrolled during active disease. The donor label of this sample is uncertain.

This rearrangement joins TRBV9 to TRBJ2-1; tentatively, D is TRBD2 (5 bases). V was shortened by 2 bases and J by 0 bases, with 9 bases between the two germline ends. The CDR3 spans 15 residues. The germline V gene has CDR1 SGDLS and CDR2 YYNGEE. CDR3: CASSVFSGSYNEQFF. The CDR3 nucleotides are TGTGCCAGCAGCGTCTTCAGCGGCTCCTACAATGAGCAGTTCTTC. Full variable domain (rest looked up from reference TRBV9 and TRBJ2-1): DSGVTQTPKHLITATGQRVTLRCSPRSGDLSVYWYQQSLDQGLQFLIQYYNGEERAKGNILERFSAQQFPDLHSELNLSSLELGDSALYFCASSVFSGSYNEQFFGPGTRLTVL.

This clone was seen only once. The chain uses TRBV25-1 and TRBJ1-5; D gene uncertain. This CDR3 is built from 16 residues. Germline V gives CDR1 MGHDK, CDR2 SYGVNS. Trimming cost V 7 bases and J 0 bases, with 16 bases left between them. The CDR3 coding sequence is TGTGCCAGCACTCCGGGAGTAAGATATAGCAATCAGCCCCAGCATTTT. Translated: CASTPGVRYSNQPQHF.

The chain couples TRBV10-3 to TRBJ2-3; 10 bases line up with TRBD2. The CDR3 runs 15 residues. Per germline, CDR1 ENHRY and CDR2 SYGVKD. V lost 6 bases to trimming and J lost 2 bases; unmatched junction nucleotides: 5. This chain's CDR3 is CAIRSLAGDTDTQYF. The CDR3 coding sequence is TGTGCCATCAGAAGCCTAGCGGGGGACACAGATACGCAGTATTTT.

The table lists this clone with a few counts. The J gene is TRBJ1-6, the V gene TRBV6-5; 8 bases align to TRBD1. The CDR3 contains 16 residues. The germline V gene encodes CDR1 MNHEY and CDR2 SVGAGI. With V trimmed by 2 bases and J by 4 bases, 4 bases remained unmatched. CDR3 loop: CASSYAGGGYNSPLHF. CDR3 coding DNA: TGTGCCAGCAGTTACGCAGGGGGCGGATATAATTCACCCCTCCACTTT.

The V call is TRBV30, the J call TRBJ2-7; 7 bases are shared with TRBD1. Trimming cost V 0 bases and J 1 base; bases outside gene matches: 6. The CDR3 totals 15 residues. Germline V gene sequence: CDR1 GTSNPN, CDR2 SVGIG (reference sequence). Written as DNA, the CDR3 is TGTGCCTGGAGTGTTGGGACAGAGCCTTCCTACGAGCAGTACTTC. Amino acids: CAWSVGTEPSYEQYF.

The chain carries TRBV7-2 and TRBJ1-5, with 7 bases aligning to TRBD1. Germline-derived CDR1 and CDR2 are SGHTA and FQGNSA. V dropped 5 bases and J dropped 1; count of bases not matched to a gene: 5. This CDR3 region has 15 residues. The CDR3 DNA sequence: TGTGCCAGCAGCCCAGGGGGACCGAGCAATCAGCCCCAGCATTTT. Translated: CASSPGGPSNQPQHF.

The chain combines TRBV27 with TRBJ2-6; TRBD2 matches at 11 bases. This CDR3 is 18 amino acids long. V lost 3 bases to trimming and J lost 0 bases; unmatched junction nucleotides: 4. Germline V gene lookup returns CDR1 MNHEY and CDR2 SMNVEV (reference sequence). CDR3 in DNA: TGTGCCAGCAGTTTTATAACTAGCGGGAGCTCTGGGGCCAACGTCCTGACTTTC. It translates to CASSFITSGSSGANVLTF.

V gene TRBV7-9 combines with J gene TRBJ1-1; tentative D call: TRBD1 (5 bases). The CDR3 sequence is 13 residues long. V gave up 0 bases and J gave up 11 bases, with 13 bases separating them. Germline V gives CDR1 SEHNR, CDR2 FQNEAQ (reference sequence). The CDR3 sequence is CASSLAGGPGAFF. DNA of the CDR3: TGTGCCAGCAGCTTAGCGGGGGGACCCGGGGCTTTCTTT.

This chain uses TRBV2 with TRBJ2-7, with 9 bases identical to TRBD1. This CDR3 has 14 residues. CDR1 SNHLY and CDR2 FYNNEI come from the germline V gene. The J segment lost 3 bases and the V segment lost 6 bases, leaving 6 bases of the junction unmatched. The CDR3 loop is CASRMGQGSYEQYF. DNA of the CDR3: TGTGCCAGCAGGATGGGACAGGGCAGCTACGAGCAGTACTTC. The full variable domain, in which reference TRBV2 and TRBJ2-7 provide the parts outside the CDR3, is EPEVTQTPSHQVTQMGQEVILRCVPISNHLYFYWYRQILGQKVEFLVSFYNNEISEKSEIFDDQFSVERPDGSNFTLKIRSTKLEDSAMYFCASRMGQGSYEQYFGPGTRLTVT.

V usage is TRBV15 and J usage is TRBJ2-5; 11 positions agree with TRBD2. V lost 4 bases to trimming and J lost 2 bases; unmatched junction nucleotides: 0. CDR1 is LNHNV and CDR2 is YYDKDF in the germline V gene (reference sequence). CDR3 length equals 14 residues. CDR3 DNA: TGTGCCACCAGCATAGCGGGGGGGCAAGAGACCCAGTACTTC. It yields the protein CATSIAGGQETQYF.

J is TRBJ1-2 and V is TRBV6-5; D unclear. The CDR3 spans 13 residues. Trimming took 7 bases from V and 4 from J, leaving 13 bases between them. Germline CDR1 reads MNHEY; CDR2 reads SVGAGI. CDR3 coding DNA: TGTGCCAGCACCCTCGGCCCAGGCTATGGCTACACCTTC. This sequence encodes CASTLGPGYGYTF.

The chain employs TRBV12-5 and TRBJ1-3, with TRBD1 as a possible D gene (5 bases). This CDR3 is 12 amino acids long. The germline V gene encodes CDR1 LGHNT and CDR2 FRNRAP. Trimming removed 6 bases at V and 5 bases at J, with 8 bases between. CDR3 in amino acids: CASGLDRNTIYF. Here the CDR3 DNA reads TGTGCTAGTGGGCTGGACAGAAACACCATATATTTT.

This chain connects TRBV29-1 to TRBJ2-3, with 10 nucleotides matching TRBD2. V dropped 4 bases and J dropped 3; count of bases not matched to a gene: 7. The germline V gene has CDR1 SQVTM and CDR2 ANQGSEA. This CDR3 contains 15 residues. The CDR3 protein is CSVGVLAGVTDTQYF. CDR3 nucleotide sequence: TGCAGCGTTGGGGTCCTAGCGGGAGTGACAGATACGCAGTATTTT.

V usage is TRBV4-1 and J usage is TRBJ1-1, with no clear D. Germline CDR1 is MGHRA and CDR2 is YSYEKL. The ends were cut back, 1 base at V and 1 base at J, with 10 bases in the middle. The length of the CDR3 is 15 residues. CDR3 bases: TGCGCCAGCAGCCAAGGGCGGGCCCAGAACACTGAAGCTTTCTTT. This encodes CASSQGRAQNTEAFF.

The V and J genes are TRBV2 and TRBJ1-5; weak D call: TRBD1 (6 bases). The germline V gene has CDR1 SNHLY and CDR2 FYNNEI. The CDR3 sequence is 14 residues long. In DNA, the CDR3 is TGTGCTACCAAACTCACAGGGAGGGGTCAGCCCCAGCATTTT. The encoded protein is CATKLTGRGQPQHF.

The genes are TRBV29-1 and TRBJ2-7; weak D call: TRBD2 (6 bases). The CDR3 is made up of 14 amino acids. The germline gives CDR1 SQVTM, CDR2 ANQGSEA. The germline V and J ends were trimmed by 0 bases and 2 bases, with 11 bases remaining between them. The CDR3, as DNA: TGCAGCGTTGAAGATCCGGGAGCGACCTACGAGCAGTACTTC. Amino acid sequence: CSVEDPGATYEQYF.

V and J are TRBV2 and TRBJ1-4, with TRBD1 matching over 12 bases. This CDR3 spans 16 amino acids. Germline V gene sequence: CDR1 SNHLY, CDR2 FYNNEI. V shed 8 bases and J 8 bases; nucleotides not matched to a gene: 12. The CDR3 protein is CASGPGTGGSPEKLFF. As DNA, the CDR3 is TGTGCCAGCGGACCCGGGACAGGGGGCTCCCCCGAAAAACTGTTTTTT.

The chain has TRBV6-5 and TRBJ2-7; a possible D gene is TRBD1 (5 bases). Trimming stripped 6 bases from V and 7 bases from J, with 13 bases between. This CDR3 contains 12 residues. Germline values: CDR1 MNHEY, CDR2 SVGAGI. Written as DNA, the CDR3 is TGTGCCAGCAGGAGGTGGGGCGGTGAGCAGTACTTC. Translated, it gives CASRRWGGEQYF.

The chain is built from TRBV5-1 and TRBJ1-3; D call uncertain. The CDR3 is made up of 13 amino acids. V lost 4 bases to trimming and J lost 4 bases, with 9 bases between them. Germline CDR1 reads SGHRS; CDR2 reads YFSETQ. This chain's CDR3 is CASSQEKGNTIYF. CDR3 nucleotides: TGCGCCAGCAGCCAAGAGAAAGGAAACACCATATATTTT.

V is TRBV16 and J is TRBJ1-6; TRBD1 is a possible D gene (6 bases). Germline assignment: CDR1 KGHSY and CDR2 FQNENV. There are 17 residues in the CDR3. V lost 3 bases, J lost 0 bases, and 12 bases lay in between. The chain's CDR3 is CASSQSGVSSYNSPLHF. The DNA of the CDR3 is TGTGCCAGCAGCCAGTCAGGGGTCAGCTCCTATAATTCACCCCTCCACTTT.

The chain has TRBV27 and TRBJ1-2; 9 bases are shared with TRBD1. Germline V gene sequence: CDR1 MNHEY, CDR2 SMNVEV (reference sequence). J lost 5 bases, V lost 6 bases, and 7 bases had no gene match. This CDR3 comprises 14 residues. The CDR3 region has the DNA TGTGCCAGCAGCCGGGACAGGGAGAATTATGGCTACACCTTC. This sequence encodes CASSRDRENYGYTF.

The chain links TRBV6-1 to TRBJ2-7; 9 nucleotides line up with TRBD1. The CDR3 covers 16 residues. The J segment lost 2 bases and the V segment lost 4 bases, leaving 9 bases of the junction unmatched. The germline V gene has CDR1 MNHNS and CDR2 SASEGT. CDR3 sequence: CASSARRDRVTYEQYF. In nucleotides, the CDR3 is TGTGCCAGCAGTGCTCGCCGGGACAGGGTGACCTACGAGCAGTACTTC.

The chain couples TRBV19 to TRBJ2-2, with TRBD1 identical over 10 bases. The CDR3 covers 14 residues. Germline CDR1 is LNHDA and CDR2 is SQIVND (reference sequence). V shed 10 bases and J 5 bases; nucleotides not matched to a gene: 7. The CDR3: CATFDRGRTGELFF. CDR3 nucleotides: TGTGCCACCTTTGACAGGGGGCGAACCGGGGAGCTGTTTTTT.

The V gene is TRBV11-3, the J gene TRBJ1-4; D is uncertain. CDR1 and CDR2 from the germline V gene are SGHNT and YENEEA. Trimming left V 1 base short and J 2 bases short, with 11 bases between. The CDR3 consists of 16 residues. DNA of the CDR3: TGTGCCAGCAGCTTAGGGCGGATCCGGACTAATGAAAAACTGTTTTTT. Amino acids: CASSLGRIRTNEKLFF.

The J gene is TRBJ1-4, the V gene TRBV19; tentatively, D is TRBD1 (5 bases). The V end was cut by 3 bases, the J end by 4 bases, with 15 bases between. The CDR3 totals 16 residues. Germline CDR1 LNHDA, CDR2 SQIVND (reference sequence). The CDR3 DNA sequence: TGTGCCAGTAGTATGGGATGGGGCTCCAATAATGAAAAACTGTTTTTT. Its translation: CASSMGWGSNNEKLFF.

The rearrangement links TRBV7-9 to TRBJ2-3; D not certain. The CDR3 runs 14 residues. Germline assignment: CDR1 SEHNR and CDR2 FQNEAQ (reference sequence). V lost 11 bases, J lost 0 bases, and 15 bases lay in between. The CDR3 loop reads CAPMELLSTDTQYF. Here the CDR3 DNA reads TGTGCCCCGATGGAGTTGTTGAGCACAGATACGCAGTATTTT.

The rearrangement uses TRBV11-2 and TRBJ2-7, with D possibly matching TRBD2 (5 bases). CDR3 length: 14 residues. CDR1 SGHAT and CDR2 FQNNGV come from the germline V gene. Trimming removed 1 base at V and 2 bases at J, with 9 bases between. CDR3 in amino acids: CASSLAPGTYEQYF. In nucleotides, the CDR3 is TGTGCCAGCAGCTTAGCCCCGGGAACCTACGAGCAGTACTTC.

This clone was observed once. V is TRBV27 and J is TRBJ1-2; no clear D gene. Germline CDR1 reads MNHEY; CDR2 reads SMNVEV (reference sequence). The ends were cut back, 6 bases at V and 4 bases at J, with 21 bases in the middle. The CDR3 extends over 16 amino acids. The CDR3 bases are TGTGCCAGCAGGGGAGTAGGCATTGCCGGAGGCTATGGCTACACCTTC. Its protein product is CASRGVGIAGGYGYTF.

This clone showed up just a few times. This chain links TRBV19 with TRBJ1-3, with TRBD1 matching over 9 bases. CDR3 length: 13 amino acids. V lost 0 bases to trimming and J lost 12 bases; unmatched junction nucleotides: 3. The germline V gene encodes CDR1 LNHDA and CDR2 SQIVND (reference sequence). CDR3 bases: TGTGCCAGTAGTATAGAACAGGGGGCTGGCATATATTTT. Translation: CASSIEQGAGIYF.

The gene calls are TRBV24-1 and TRBJ2-5; 7 nucleotides match TRBD2. The CDR3 sequence is 15 residues long. CDR1 and CDR2 (germline): KGHDR, SFDVKD. V was pared by 4 bases and J by 4 bases, with 8 bases of the junction left unmatched. The CDR3 DNA is TGTGCCACCAGTGACCCCGGGGGGTTATCAGAGACCCAGTACTTC. Its translation: CATSDPGGLSETQYF.

V is TRBV6-5 and J is TRBJ2-2; weak D call: TRBD1 (6 bases). This CDR3 region has 14 residues. Between the trimmed V and J ends, which lost 5 bases and 7 bases, there was a span of 14 bases. In germline, CDR1 is MNHEY, CDR2 SVGAGI. The CDR3 region has the DNA TGTGCCAGCAGTCGGGCAGGGGCGAGCGGGGAGCTGTTTTTT. Amino acid sequence: CASSRAGASGELFF.